This T cell receptor beta chain was observed in a study of response to subunit inactivated influenza vaccine. TCRdb re-derived calls from the RT-PCR reads in MiXCR, one entry per CDR3 protein. Of 490,000 or so distinct CDR3 sequences listed, about 8% are singletons. Germline lookup yields CDR1 SNHLY and CDR2 FYNNEI. This CDR3 has 17 amino acids. The ends lost 0 bases at V and 2 bases at J; junction bases unmatched: 6. This material consisted of PBMCs from blood, taken about 24 months after vaccination. The TCR sequence derives from a man between 50 and 69 years old who received an inactivated influenza vaccine. The J gene is TRBJ2-1, the V gene TRBV2, with 8 positions matching TRBD2. CDR3 in amino acids: CASSEALRGGAYNEQFF. As DNA, the CDR3 is TGTGCCAGCAGTGAAGCGCTACGGGGGGGCGCCTACAATGAGCAGTTCTTC.